This TCR beta chain was captured by sequencing in a study of cytomegalovirus exposure and HLA in healthy donors. This CDR3 spans 14 amino acids. V shed 5 bases and J shed 2 bases, with 16 bases lying between them. Germline assignment: CDR1 GTSNPN and CDR2 SVGIG (reference sequence). The PCR made use of 60 Vbeta and 13 Jbeta primers. Original handling: The count from a later analysis was 79 million or so unique TCR beta chains, some 12 million of them shared. The table came from immunoSEQ multiplex PCR; TCRdb's copy has only in-frame clones and leaves some out. The DNA gave D and trimming, while V, J and clone size come from that table. The sample has 120,000 or so clones, 15% seen once.

The chain combines TRBV30 with TRBJ2-7, with TRBD2 as a possible D gene (6 bases). Material: PBMCs. This TCR came from a woman aged 18-29 years in good health and CMV-seronegative. CDR3 nucleotides: TGTGCCTGGGGGCCCGGGACGGGGGCCTACGAGCAGTACTTC. It translates to CAWGPGTGAYEQYF.